The sequence of this TCR beta chain was determined in a study of T cell responses to AZD1222 COVID-19 vaccine. The overall study: Pooling of second doses given at about 4 or about 12 weeks was done. Study-wide points: Rises in breadth and depth of Spike-specific TCRs came after two AZD1222 doses.

Produced via immunoSEQ multiplex PCR; TCRdb's table is partial and in-frame only. The table shows 130,000 or so clones, with around 94% occurring only once. With regard to this clone: Its antigen remains unidentified.

This CDR3 comprises 13 residues. Trimming took off 5 bases at V and 4 bases at J, with 11 bases between the two ends. Germline V gene lookup returns CDR1 SGHRS and CDR2 YFSETQ. The sequence came from an adult in good health. The genes are TRBV5-1 and TRBJ2-3; D remains ambiguous. The specimen comprised peripheral blood, sampled on day 0 of AZD1222 vaccination. CDR3 residues: CASSFMSADTQYF. In nucleotides, the CDR3 is TGCGCCAGCAGTTTCATGAGCGCAGATACGCAGTATTTT.